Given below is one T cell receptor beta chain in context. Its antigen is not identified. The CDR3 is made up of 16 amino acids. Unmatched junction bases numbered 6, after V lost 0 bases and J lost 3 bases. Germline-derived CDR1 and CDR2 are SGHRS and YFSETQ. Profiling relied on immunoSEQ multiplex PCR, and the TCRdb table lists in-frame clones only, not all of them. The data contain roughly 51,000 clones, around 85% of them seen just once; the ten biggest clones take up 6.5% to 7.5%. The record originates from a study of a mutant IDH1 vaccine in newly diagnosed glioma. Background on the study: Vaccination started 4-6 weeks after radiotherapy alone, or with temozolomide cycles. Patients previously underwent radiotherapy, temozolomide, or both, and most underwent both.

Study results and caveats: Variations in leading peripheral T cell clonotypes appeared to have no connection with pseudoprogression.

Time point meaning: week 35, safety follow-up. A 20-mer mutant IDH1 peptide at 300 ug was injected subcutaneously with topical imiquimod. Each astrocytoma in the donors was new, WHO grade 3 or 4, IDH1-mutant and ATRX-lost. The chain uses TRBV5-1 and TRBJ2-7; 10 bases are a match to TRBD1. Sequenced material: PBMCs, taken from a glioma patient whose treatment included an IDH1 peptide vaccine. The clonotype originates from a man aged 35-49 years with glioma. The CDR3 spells CASSLVAGQGDYEQYF. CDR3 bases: TGCGCCAGCAGCTTGGTGGCAGGACAGGGGGACTACGAGCAGTACTTC.